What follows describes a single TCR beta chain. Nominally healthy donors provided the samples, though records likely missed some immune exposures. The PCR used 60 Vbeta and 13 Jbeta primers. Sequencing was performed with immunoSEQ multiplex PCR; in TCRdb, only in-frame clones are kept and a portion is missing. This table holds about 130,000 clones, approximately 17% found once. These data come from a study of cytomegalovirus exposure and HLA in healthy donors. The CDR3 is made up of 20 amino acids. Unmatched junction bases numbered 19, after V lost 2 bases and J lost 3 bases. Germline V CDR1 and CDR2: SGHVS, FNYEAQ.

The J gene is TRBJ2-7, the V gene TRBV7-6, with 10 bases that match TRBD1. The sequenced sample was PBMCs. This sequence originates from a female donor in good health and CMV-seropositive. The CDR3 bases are TGTGCCAGCAGCTTATATCCAGGGACAGGGGTCCCTGGAATCGTCTACGAGCAGTACTTC. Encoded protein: CASSLYPGTGVPGIVYEQYF.